Each of the 10 T cell receptor beta chains below was sequenced from the same sample in a study of human T cells and chemical hapten exposure. MiXCR, applied by TCRdb to the RACE reads, yields one record per CDR3 protein. The table includes about 400,000 distinct CDR3 sequences, around 6% detected once. Time point denoted: patch test 2, 6 weeks after DPC sensitization. Documented treatment: therapeutic diphenylcyclopropenone sensitization with weekly scalp DPC. The sequencing used whole blood, collected in connection with sensitization to the hapten diphenylcyclopropenone (DPC). These receptors were obtained from a woman in her late teens or twenties with alopecia areata. Some clones in this sample may be carry-over from other donors' samples.

This clonotype was counted ten times or more. The chain uses TRBV10-3 and TRBJ1-3, with D tentatively TRBD1 (6 bases). Trimming left V 8 bases short and J 4 bases short, with 15 bases between. The CDR3 covers 14 residues. CDR1 ENHRY and CDR2 SYGVKD come from the germline V gene. CDR3 sequence: CAIGSRGSGNTIYF. CDR3 sequence (DNA): TGTGCCATCGGATCCAGGGGTTCGGGAAACACCATATATTTT.

The chain employs TRBV27 and TRBJ2-7; either TRBD1 or TRBD2 may supply D (6 bases each). This CDR3 has 16 residues. Germline V gene lookup returns CDR1 MNHEY and CDR2 SMNVEV (reference sequence). Deletions cut 2 bases from V and 6 bases from J, with 20 bases between. The CDR3 here is CASSLGRDTPRLEQYF. As DNA, the CDR3 is TGTGCCAGCAGTTTAGGGCGGGACACCCCACGACTCGAGCAGTACTTC.

V usage is TRBV7-6 and J usage is TRBJ1-2; no firm D call. V lost 3 bases to trimming and J lost 1 base, with 15 bases between them. The CDR3 has 16 residues. Germline V gives CDR1 SGHVS, CDR2 FNYEAQ. Written as DNA, the CDR3 is TGTGCCAGCAGCTTTTCGCCGGACGGGCGTAACTATGGCTACACCTTC. Its protein is CASSFSPDGRNYGYTF.

This chain joins TRBV3-1 and TRBJ2-7; 10 bases match TRBD1. Germline-derived CDR1 and CDR2 are LGHDT and YNNKEL (reference sequence). V was pared by 1 base and J by 13 bases, with 4 bases of the junction left unmatched. The CDR3 extends over 12 amino acids. The CDR3 nucleotides are TGTGCCAGCAGCCAAGGGGGACAGGGGACCTACTTC. Translated, it gives CASSQGGQGTYF.

Many counts were recorded for this clonotype. The chain is built from TRBV6-1 and TRBJ1-1, with D uncertain. Trimming removed 3 bases from V and 7 bases from J, with 21 bases in between. The CDR3 covers 16 residues. CDR1 MNHNS and CDR2 SASEGT come from the germline V gene. CDR3 coding DNA: TGTGCCAGCAGTGATCCACGGTCTCTCTCGGGATTTGAAGCTTTCTTT. The encoded protein is CASSDPRSLSGFEAFF.

The table lists this clonotype with a few counts. V gene TRBV5-1 combines with J gene TRBJ2-3; 7 bases fit TRBD2. The germline V gene has CDR1 SGHRS and CDR2 YFSETQ. V lost 2 bases and J lost 1; bases outside the gene matches: 4. The CDR3 contains 15 residues. The CDR3 sequence: CASSFGTSGTDTQYF. The CDR3 nucleotides are TGCGCCAGCAGCTTTGGTACTAGCGGCACAGATACGCAGTATTTT. Full variable domain (rest looked up from reference TRBV5-1 and TRBJ2-3): KAGVTQTPRYLIKTRGQQVTLSCSPISGHRSVSWYQQTPGQGLQFLFEYFSETQRNKGNFPGRFSGRQFSNSRSEMNVSTLELGDSALYLCASSFGTSGTDTQYFGPGTRLTVL.

The V and J genes are TRBV6-5 and TRBJ1-2; no reliable D call. Trimming shortened V by 5 bases and J by 0 bases, and 10 bases separated the two germline ends. The CDR3 loop spans 14 amino acids. Germline V gene sequence: CDR1 MNHEY, CDR2 SVGAGI. CDR3 protein: CASSPYLSNYGYTF. CDR3 in DNA: TGTGCCAGCAGTCCCTACCTTTCTAACTATGGCTACACCTTC.

At least ten counts were recorded for this clonotype. The chain has TRBV7-9 and TRBJ1-4; D gene uncertain. The ends were cut back, 5 bases at V and 7 bases at J, with 14 bases in the middle. CDR1 and CDR2 from the germline V gene are SEHNR and FQNEAQ (reference sequence). The CDR3 is 14 amino acids. CDR3 sequence: CASSPQLVGEKLFF. CDR3 DNA sequence: TGTGCCAGCAGCCCCCAGCTAGTGGGTGAAAAACTGTTTTTT.

The chain has TRBV3-1 and TRBJ1-1; TRBD1 is a possible D gene (5 bases). This CDR3 is 14 amino acids long. CDR1 is LGHDT, CDR2 YNNKEL, per germline (reference sequence). V lost 4 bases and J 5 bases, leaving 14 bases between the germline ends. CDR3 nucleotides: TGTGCCAGCAGCCTATCCCTTGGGGGAACTGAAGCTTTCTTT. Translation gives CASSLSLGGTEAFF.

This clonotype was seen many times. V usage is TRBV11-2 and J usage is TRBJ1-1; no reliable D call. Looked up from germline, CDR1 is SGHAT and CDR2 is FQNNGV. V was clipped by 4 bases and J by 5 bases, with 14 bases between them. The CDR3 is 14 residues long. The CDR3 DNA is TGTGCCAGCAGCTACGTCCGTCTGGGGACTGAAGCTTTCTTT. It is translated as CASSYVRLGTEAFF.